This T cell receptor (beta chain) was captured by sequencing in a study of graft-versus-host responses after intestinal transplantation. Germline lookup yields CDR1 SGHTA and CDR2 FQGTGA. The CDR3 covers 15 residues. Germline trimming cut 4 bases from V and 8 bases from J; bases unmatched to any gene: 7. Generated by immunoSEQ multiplex PCR, the TCRdb table keeps only in-frame clones and is missing some. The top ten clones hold 0.49% of a sample with 75,000 to 100,000 clones, over 85% of them seen once. The study, taken as a whole, reports: Ileal or blood samples showed some GvH clones first, and such clones were also found in recipient marrow.

On this clone itself: The antigen is not known.

The sequence derives from a human donor who received an intestinal transplant. The material was unstimulated CD8+ T cells sorted from spleen or lymph node cells, obtained before intestinal transplant. The chain couples TRBV7-3 to TRBJ2-7; 14 nucleotides align to TRBD2. DNA of the CDR3: TGTGCCAGCAGCTCGACTAGCGGGGGGGTGTCTCAGCAGTACTTC. Protein: CASSSTSGGVSQQYF. The full variable domain, completed using reference TRBV7-3 and TRBJ2-7, is GAGVSQTPSNKVTEKGKYVELRCDPISGHTALYWYRQSLGQGPEFLIYFQGTGAADDSGLPNDRFFAVRPEGSVSTLKIQRTERGDSAVYLCASSSTSGGVSQQYFGPGTRLTVT.